The clone carrying this T cell receptor beta chain was seen repeatedly, ten times or more. Its antigen is currently unknown. The data derive from a study of identical twins. Unique molecular identifiers were present on cDNA, and template switching added a universal primer site. TCRdb processed the 5' RACE reads anew with MiXCR; each CDR3 protein has one entry. The sample has roughly 700,000 distinct CDR3 sequences; 8.6% are singletons. Findings of the study overall: Excess twin sharing in beta out-of-frame sequences was weaker.

V shed 3 bases and J 8 bases; nucleotides not matched to a gene: 10. The CDR3 extends over 14 amino acids. Germline V gene data show CDR1 as DFQATT and CDR2 as SNEGSKA (reference sequence). This sample also appeared in a second study, on yellow fever vaccine responses in identical twins.

The TCR originated in a young woman in good health. V gene TRBV20-1 combines with J gene TRBJ2-4, with 7 bases that match TRBD1. The sample taken for sequencing was PBMCs. Here the CDR3 DNA reads TGCAGTGCTAGGCCCCAGGGGGTTCTCGACATTCAGTACTTC. Translated: CSARPQGVLDIQYF.